A single count supports the clone carrying this T cell receptor (beta chain). Its antigen is unknown. The CDR3 totals 16 residues. The J segment lost 3 bases and the V segment lost 4 bases, leaving 8 bases of the junction unmatched. Germline V gives CDR1 SQVTM, CDR2 ANQGSEA. PCR was performed using 60 Vbeta and 13 Jbeta primers. Produced via immunoSEQ multiplex PCR; TCRdb's table is partial and in-frame only. The data show 150,000 to 200,000 clones, 80% to 90% seen once. The data belong to a study of cytomegalovirus exposure and HLA in healthy donors. At the level of the study: There were some 410 genotyped donors. Of these, roughly 82% fell in the genetic ancestry cluster associated with self-reported Caucasian donors.

Regarding the study as a whole: Likely technical artifact: a cluster of highly shared sequence variants. The study recorded over 150 TCR beta chains that were cytomegalovirus-associated. Immune exposure data for these donors was limited to CMV serostatus.

Sequencing input: PBMCs. This receptor was obtained from a man aged 30-40 years in good health and CMV-seropositive. The chain recombines TRBV29-1 with TRBJ2-1, with 11 bases matching TRBD2. The CDR3 here is CSVGPGLAVIYNEQFF. CDR3 DNA: TGCAGCGTTGGGCCGGGACTAGCGGTAATCTACAATGAGCAGTTCTTC.